Listed below are T cell receptor beta chains from one sample, sequenced in a study of T cells in Graves' hyperthyroidism and ophthalmopathy. From the multiplex PCR reads, TCRdb called clonotypes with MiXCR, one entry per CDR3 protein. The sample shows nearly 600,000 distinct CDR3 sequences, roughly 14% of them seen only once. Sequenced input: blood. The receptors stem from a woman in her 30s with Graves' hyperthyroidism that later progressed to Graves' ophthalmopathy. The CDR3 runs from the conserved cysteine through the conserved F or W.

CDR3 length	V gene	J gene	CDR3 protein
15	TRBV11-3	TRBJ1-2	CASSPRQGLDYGYTF
11	TRBV3-1	TRBJ2-1	CASSPRTGEIF
14	TRBV12-3/TRBV12-4	TRBJ1-1	CASGTAQENTEAFF
13	TRBV30	TRBJ1-4	CAWRLIPNEKLFF
14	TRBV6-1	TRBJ1-1	CASSDGRMNTEAFF
13	TRBV6-2/TRBV6-3	TRBJ1-2	CASRSPSDYGYTF
15	TRBV5-6	TRBJ2-5	CASSRTSGRQETQYF
14	TRBV6-2/TRBV6-3	TRBJ2-7	CASSYGGRGHEQYF
16	TRBV7-2	TRBJ1-2	CASSTYLEQGGNGYTF
14	TRBV12-5	TRBJ1-2	CASGPSGVPHGYTF
10	TRBV27	TRBJ2-1	CASGAGEQFF
13	TRBV6-5	TRBJ2-3	CASSSSGEHTQYF
16	TRBV7-3	TRBJ2-6	CASSRGGSSGANVLTF
13	TRBV7-3	TRBJ2-1	CASSSPPPGEQFF
18	TRBV7-9	TRBJ2-1	CASSLGQGASQAVDEQFF
17	TRBV27	TRBJ1-5	CASKSFITGRSNQPQHF
16	TRBV4-3	TRBJ1-5	CASSQGVRGSNQPQHF
12	TRBV7-9	TRBJ2-7	CAGGPSPYEQYF
15	TRBV19	TRBJ2-5	CASSIGGGGQETQYF
15	TRBV7-9	TRBJ2-5	CASSLVEIFTETQYF
15	TRBV7-2	TRBJ1-1	CASSLNRGADTEAFF
17	TRBV12-3/TRBV12-4	TRBJ2-1	CASSFVAGGDSYNEQFF
15	TRBV27	TRBJ1-5	CASSESDGLNQPQHF
17	TRBV11-3	TRBJ1-4	CASSPGGARATNEKLFF
14	TRBV9	TRBJ1-1	CASSGTVMNTEAFF
17	TRBV3-1	TRBJ2-7	CASSQVPRATLSYEQYF
14	TRBV6-1	TRBJ1-4	CASSEGQLNEKLFF
13	TRBV20-1	TRBJ2-5	CSASGREQETQYF
18	TRBV6-1	TRBJ2-1	CASSEALPAGGPYNEQFF
15	TRBV20-1	TRBJ2-5	CSARDRQLYQETQYF
14	TRBV7-2	TRBJ2-3	CASSAQGATDTQYF
15	TRBV25-1	TRBJ2-7	CASGPLDGRSYEQYF
14	TRBV29-1	TRBJ2-3	CSALDVGSTDTQYF
16	TRBV6-1	TRBJ1-3	CASRDAYRASGNTIYF
17	TRBV6-1	TRBJ2-3	CASSYTALREDTDTQYF
13	TRBV11-3	TRBJ2-2	CASSSIHGGELFF
17	TRBV29-1	TRBJ2-1	CSVLRWVAGTRSNEQFF
16	TRBV5-1	TRBJ2-7	CASSFTGTSEYYEQYF
14	TRBV5-6	TRBJ2-3	CASSRDRGIHTQYF
14	TRBV25-1	TRBJ1-5	CASLGQGGDQPQHF
14	TRBV19	TRBJ2-1	CASSPLTVNNEQFF
14	TRBV10-2	TRBJ1-1	CASSPGTARLEAFF
16	TRBV27	TRBJ1-1	CASSTISVGVNTEAFF
13	TRBV20-1	TRBJ2-3	CSARLPSTDTQYF
15	TRBV24-1	TRBJ1-4	CATSDNTGEGEKLFF
14	TRBV18	TRBJ2-5	CASSPGLAEETQYF
13	TRBV7-9	TRBJ1-1	CASSARPNTEAFF
16	TRBV9	TRBJ2-5	CASSVEGGSYKETQYF
13	TRBV5-1	TRBJ1-1	CASSFEGDSEAFF
12	TRBV4-2	TRBJ2-1	CASSQPDTEQFF
13	TRBV2	TRBJ1-2	CASSEEQGYGYTF
14	TRBV3-1	TRBJ2-5	CASSQDSGIKTQYF
12	TRBV6-1	TRBJ1-1	CASSDSNFKAFF
18	TRBV5-1	TRBJ2-1	CASSLGGPTGGHYNEQFF
19	TRBV4-1	TRBJ1-3	CASSQGQGKRPTSETAIYF